In this sample, the clone carrying this TCR beta chain turned up many times. Its specificity is unknown. This record comes from a study of T-cell memory formation after mild COVID-19. Notes on the study in general: Still unconfirmed is whether the second-wave clones peaking on day 37 recognized SARS-CoV-2. That cross-reactive memory joined was suggested by some responding clones appearing in pre-infection memory.

From the 5' RACE reads, TCRdb called clonotypes with MiXCR, one entry per CDR3 protein. Of about 350,000 distinct CDR3 sequences listed, about 20% are singletons. With 1 base removed from V and 5 bases from J, the gap between germline ends came to 8 bases. CDR3 length equals 13 residues. The TCR originated in a man aged 18 to 35 who had mild COVID-19 (a few samples of this study predate the infection). Cell type and time point are not known. The chain combines TRBV12-3 or TRBV12-4 with TRBJ1-1; no reliable D call. The sequencing input was PBMCs or a T cell subset sorted from them (not recorded which). CDR3 amino acids: CASSLGPGTEAFF. The CDR3 region has the DNA TGTGCCAGCAGTTTAGGCCCGGGGACTGAAGCTTTCTTT.